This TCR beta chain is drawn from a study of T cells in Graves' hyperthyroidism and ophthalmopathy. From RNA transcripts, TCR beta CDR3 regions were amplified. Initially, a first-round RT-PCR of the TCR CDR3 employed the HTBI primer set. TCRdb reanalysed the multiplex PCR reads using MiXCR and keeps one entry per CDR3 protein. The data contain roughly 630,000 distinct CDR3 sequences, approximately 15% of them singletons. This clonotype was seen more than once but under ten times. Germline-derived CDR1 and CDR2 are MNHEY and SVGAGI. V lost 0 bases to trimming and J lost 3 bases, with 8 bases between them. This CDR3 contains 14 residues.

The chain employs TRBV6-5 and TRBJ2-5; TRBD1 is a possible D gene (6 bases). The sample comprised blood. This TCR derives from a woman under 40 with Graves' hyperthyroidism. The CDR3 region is CASSYSGTKETQYF. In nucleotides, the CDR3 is TGTGCCAGCAGTTACTCCGGGACAAAAGAGACCCAGTACTTC.